The present entry profiles one T cell receptor beta chain with its context. The antigen is unknown. This specimen comes from a study of synovial regulatory T cells in juvenile arthritis. Turning to the study itself: More than 5 patients were on methotrexate and a few were untreated. Study results and caveats: Largely private between patients, iaTreg TCR repertoires showed partial overlap with synovial Teff and blood CPL repertoires.

Each patient with active arthritis gave synovial fluid along with matched peripheral blood. Patients were aged median around 10 years with disease lasting median around seven years. FOXP3 TSDR demethylation in synovial Tregs matched blood and healthy-donor Tregs. The CDR3 consists of 13 residues. The record lacks a DNA sequence. Germline V gives CDR1 SGDLS, CDR2 YYNGEE. The method was immunoSEQ multiplex PCR; TCRdb's version includes in-frame clones alone and lacks a portion of them. The sample totals about 2,200 clones. This receptor was obtained from a donor younger than 30 with juvenile idiopathic arthritis. The J gene is TRBJ2-2, the V gene TRBV9; checking the TCRdb D call of TRBD1 is not possible without DNA. Material: Treg cells from the synovium. The CDR3 is CASSATAMRELFF.